Listed here are 8 T cell receptor beta chains from one sample, sequenced in a study of beta chain features in type 1 diabetes. Sequencing targeted expressed TCRB transcripts, as all isolated RNA had been reverse transcribed. Profiled with immunoSEQ multiplex PCR; TCRdb holds only in-frame clones, not every one. The sample contains 110,000 to 150,000 clones, approximately 9.8% of which appear only once. Source material: central memory CD4+ T cells from blood. These receptors came from a woman between 40 and 50 years old in good health.

This clone was seen only a few times. The chain's CDR3 is CASSPGDVGRGYTF. The CDR3 DNA follows: TGCGCCAGCAGCCCCGGGGACGTCGGGAGGGGCTACACCTTC. This rearrangement joins TRBV5-1 to TRBJ1-2, with TRBD1 as a possible D gene (5 bases). The CDR3 spans 14 residues. CDR1 and CDR2 (germline): SGHRS, YFSETQ. The V end lost 4 bases, the J end lost 8 bases, and 18 bases lay between the germline ends.

The chain is built from TRBV6-1 and TRBJ1-2; 7 bases map to TRBD1. The trim removed 9 bases at V and 6 bases at J, leaving 10 bases unmatched. Germline values: CDR1 MNHNS, CDR2 SASEGT. The CDR3 runs 13 residues. The CDR3 nucleotides are TGTGCCAGTCGCGAGACGACAGGGCATGGCTACACCTTC. Its translation: CASRETTGHGYTF.

In this sample, this clone turned up a few times. V gene TRBV6-1 combines with J gene TRBJ2-3, with 9 nucleotides matching TRBD1. CDR1 and CDR2 from the germline V gene are MNHNS and SASEGT. Trimming cost V 4 bases and J 5 bases; bases outside gene matches: 4. The CDR3 length is 14 residues. The CDR3 protein is CASSGGQGRDTQYF. The CDR3, as DNA: TGTGCCAGCAGTGGTGGACAGGGGAGAGATACGCAGTATTTT.

The chain couples TRBV7-2 to TRBJ2-2, with D possibly being TRBD2 (7 bases). CDR1 and CDR2 (germline): SGHTA, FQGNSA. The CDR3 spans 16 residues. Trimming removed 5 bases at V and 6 bases at J, with 19 bases between. The CDR3 protein is CASSLKVGGRAGELFF. The CDR3 nucleotides read TGTGCCAGCAGCCTTAAAGTGGGGGGGCGTGCCGGGGAGCTGTTTTTT.

This clone was recorded many times. The genes are TRBV6-5 and TRBJ2-5; no reliable D call. The CDR3 sequence is 11 residues long. Trimming cost V 1 base and J 7 bases, with 4 bases left between them. Per the germline V gene, CDR1 is MNHEY and CDR2 is SVGAGI. The CDR3 spells CASSYFGTQYF. The CDR3 nucleotides are TGTGCCAGCAGTTACTTCGGGACCCAGTACTTC.

This clone was picked up a small number of times. The DNA for the CDR3 is TGTGCCAGCTCACCAAACACAGTTAGCAATCAGCCCCAGCATTTT. It yields the protein CASSPNTVSNQPQHF. V is TRBV18 and J is TRBJ1-5; D not resolved. V dropped 2 bases and J dropped 0 bases, with 8 bases sitting between them. This CDR3 region has 15 residues. Germline CDR1 KGHSH, CDR2 LQKENI.

The chain has TRBV4-3 and TRBJ1-2, with 9 bases that match TRBD1. V lost 1 base and J lost 7; bases outside the gene matches: 1. Germline CDR1 LGHNA, CDR2 YSLEER. There are 13 residues in the CDR3. The CDR3 here is CASSQGDRAGYTF. The CDR3 DNA follows: TGCGCCAGCAGCCAAGGGGACAGGGCTGGCTACACCTTC.

This clone was detected only once. The V and J genes are TRBV19 and TRBJ2-2; D is unclear. V gave up 5 bases and J gave up 0 bases, with 13 bases separating them. Germline V gene lookup returns CDR1 LNHDA and CDR2 SQIVND (reference sequence). The CDR3 covers 16 residues. CDR3 loop: CASSPQTPTNTGELFF. As DNA, the CDR3 is TGTGCCAGTAGTCCACAGACCCCTACGAACACCGGGGAGCTGTTTTTT.